Sequencing of this TCR beta chain was carried out in a study of T cell clones after liver transplantation. Study in general: TCRbeta sequencing after a pre-transplant mixed lymphocyte reaction identified graft-donor-reactive clones, later tracked in post-transplant blood. Study observations and caveats: Rather than being deleted, graft donor-reactive T cells may have moved into the graft.

The germline CDR1 and CDR2 sequences are MNHEY and SMNVEV (reference sequence). The CDR3 is 13 amino acids. The ends were cut back, 4 bases at V and 1 base at J, with 7 bases in the middle. Clones were sequenced by immunoSEQ multiplex PCR, and TCRdb holds only the in-frame ones, with some missing. The data contain roughly 100,000 clones, around 83% of them seen just once; the ten biggest clones take up over 0.75%. A note on this clone: Its specificity is not known.

Unstimulated PBMCs were sorted into CD3+CD4+ and CD3+CD8+ populations. The receptor was derived from a human donor who received a liver transplant. Sample: CD4+ T cells from blood, taken before liver transplant. This sequence joins TRBV27 and TRBJ1-1; D not resolved. As DNA, the CDR3 is TGTGCCAGCAGTTACAACAAGAACACTGAAGCTTTCTTT. It is translated as CASSYNKNTEAFF.